This record covers a single T cell receptor beta chain. The antigen remains undetermined. Between the trimmed V and J ends, which lost 6 bases and 0 bases, there was a span of 9 bases. Germline V gene sequence: CDR1 MNHNY, CDR2 SVGAGI (reference sequence). The CDR3 loop spans 14 amino acids. This record belongs to a study of cytomegalovirus exposure and HLA in healthy donors. The overall study: The same platform was used for the 100 to 150 validation repertoires and the 500 to 700 first-cohort repertoires, a later analysis reported.

Produced via immunoSEQ multiplex PCR; TCRdb's table is partial and in-frame only. The table records some 69,000 clones, 90% to 95% of them present only once. Study-wide results and caveats: Many donors carried some public TCRs, although rarity characterized most TCR sequences.

The sequencing sample was made of PBMCs. The chain has TRBV6-6 and TRBJ1-3; maybe TRBD1 (5 bases). This TCR was sampled from a man between 18 and 29 years old in good health and CMV-seropositive. This CDR3 is CASSLDSSGNTIYF. The CDR3 bases are TGTGCCAGCAGCCTAGACAGCTCTGGAAACACCATATATTTT.